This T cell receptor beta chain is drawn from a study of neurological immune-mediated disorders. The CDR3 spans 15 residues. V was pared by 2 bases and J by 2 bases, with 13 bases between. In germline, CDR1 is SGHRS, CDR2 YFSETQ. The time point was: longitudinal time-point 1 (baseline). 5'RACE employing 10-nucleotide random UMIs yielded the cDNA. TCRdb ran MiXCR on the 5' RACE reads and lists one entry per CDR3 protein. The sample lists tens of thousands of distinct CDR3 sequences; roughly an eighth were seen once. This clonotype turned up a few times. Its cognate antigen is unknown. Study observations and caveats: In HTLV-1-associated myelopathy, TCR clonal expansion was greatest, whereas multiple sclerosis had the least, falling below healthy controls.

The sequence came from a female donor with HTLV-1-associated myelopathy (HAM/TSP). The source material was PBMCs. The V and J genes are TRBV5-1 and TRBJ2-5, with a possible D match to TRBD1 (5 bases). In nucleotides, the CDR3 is TGCGCCAGCAGCTTAGCGACAGCTCCTCAAGAGACCCAGTACTTC. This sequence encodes CASSLATAPQETQYF.